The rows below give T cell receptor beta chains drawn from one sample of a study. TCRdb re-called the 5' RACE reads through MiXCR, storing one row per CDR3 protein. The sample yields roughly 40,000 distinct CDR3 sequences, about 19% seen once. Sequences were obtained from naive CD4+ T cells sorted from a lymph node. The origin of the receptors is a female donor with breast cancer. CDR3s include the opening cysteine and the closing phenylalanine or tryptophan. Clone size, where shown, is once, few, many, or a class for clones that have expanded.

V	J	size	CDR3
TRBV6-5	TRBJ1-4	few	CASRSGGTNEKLFF
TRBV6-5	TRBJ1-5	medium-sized	CASSWGTGDQPQHF
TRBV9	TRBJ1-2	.	CASSVTSGVGYTF
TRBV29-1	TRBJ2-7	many	CSATLGTLQTSYEQYF
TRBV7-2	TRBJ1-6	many	CASSPPGQGNSPLHF
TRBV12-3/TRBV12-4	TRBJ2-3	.	CASSHHTDTQYF
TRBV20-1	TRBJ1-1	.	CSVGRDNTEAFF
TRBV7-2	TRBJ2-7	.	CASSLGGRPLYEQYF
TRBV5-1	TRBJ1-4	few	CASSLGAPGDEKLFF
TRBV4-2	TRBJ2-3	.	CASRDVSRGTSDTQYF
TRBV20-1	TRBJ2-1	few	CSAINGQGGNEQFF
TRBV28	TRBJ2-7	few	CASRGDRNYEQYF
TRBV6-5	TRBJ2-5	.	CASSNLTTGGLQTQYF
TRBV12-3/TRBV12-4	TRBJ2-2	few	CASSPGDILNTGELFF
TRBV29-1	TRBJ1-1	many	CSVMRELNTEAFF
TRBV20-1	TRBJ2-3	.	CSARDRAVTDTQYF
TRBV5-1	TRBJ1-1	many	CASSLGRDSEAFF
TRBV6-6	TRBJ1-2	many	CASSYLGQGGGYTF
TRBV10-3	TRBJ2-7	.	CAISDLAYEQYF
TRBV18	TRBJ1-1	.	CASQAQGDTEAFF
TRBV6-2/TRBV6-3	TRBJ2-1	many	CASSLGAGPEQFF
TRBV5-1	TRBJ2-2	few	CASSFRGVTGELFF
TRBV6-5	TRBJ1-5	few	CASGRVDQPQHF
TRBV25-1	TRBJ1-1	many	CASSLHQDRVTEAFF
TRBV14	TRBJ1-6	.	CASSQRTGQNSPLHF
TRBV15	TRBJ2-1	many	CATSRVLAGGEQFF
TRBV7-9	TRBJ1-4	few	CASAQGQGYEKLFF
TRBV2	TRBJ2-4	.	CASSEANIQYF
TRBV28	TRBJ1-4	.	CASSFSGEKLFF
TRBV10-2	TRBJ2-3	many	CASSDPRIGLSTDTQYF
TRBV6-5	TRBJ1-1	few	CATSRMRNTEAFF
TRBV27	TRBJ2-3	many	CASRVSGGGDTQYF
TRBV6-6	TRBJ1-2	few	CASSSSPSGTGTSGGYTF
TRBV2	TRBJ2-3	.	CATTRGRALSDTQYF
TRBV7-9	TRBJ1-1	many	CASSRPTKNTEAFF
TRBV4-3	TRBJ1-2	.	CASSQDQGYGYTF
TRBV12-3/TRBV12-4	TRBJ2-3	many	CASGSRDRSDTQYF
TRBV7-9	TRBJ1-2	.	CASSPTRGGVGYGYTF
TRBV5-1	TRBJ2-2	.	CASSLSAGSNTGELFF
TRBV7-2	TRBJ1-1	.	CASSLELRHNTEAFF
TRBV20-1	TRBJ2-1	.	CSLRPPPGHGINEQFF
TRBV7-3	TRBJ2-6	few	CASSLMQGRGANVLTF
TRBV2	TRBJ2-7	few	CASGRLYEQYF
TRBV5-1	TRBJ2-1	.	CASSFSPITSGGMNEQFF
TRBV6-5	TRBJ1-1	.	CASINPVSAEAFF
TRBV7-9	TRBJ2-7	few	CASGRGGWQGEQYF
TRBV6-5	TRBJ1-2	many	CASSPGGNSNYGYTF
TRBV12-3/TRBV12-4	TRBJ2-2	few	CATQKEDRAAGTGELFF
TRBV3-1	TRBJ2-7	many	CASSQEPYEQYF
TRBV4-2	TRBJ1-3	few	CASSQDGGDSGNTIYF